Described below is a single T cell receptor (beta chain) sequence and its context. Its target is unknown. These data belong to a study of neoadjuvant anti-PD-1 for oral cavity cancer. Regarding the study as a whole: Non-responders to neoadjuvant nivolumab had significantly more clonal PBMC T cells than responders.

CDR1 ENHRY and CDR2 SYGVKD come from the germline V gene. The V end was cut by 6 bases, the J end by 0 bases, with 15 bases between. The CDR3 loop spans 16 amino acids. PBMC libraries mostly used 400 to 550 ng of input genomic DNA, with six replicates per sample. TCRdb's table, derived via immunoSEQ multiplex PCR, lists solely in-frame clones and lacks some. Of 15,000 to 20,000 clones in the sample, less than 80% are singletons; the top ten hold over 2%. The sequence was obtained from a person between 40 and 80 years old with oral cavity squamous cell carcinoma. The V gene is TRBV10-3, the J gene TRBJ2-1; D remains unclear. This specimen consisted of PBMCs, obtained before nivolumab (anti-PD-1) treatment. The CDR3 DNA is TGTGCCATCAGGGACGACCGAATGAGCTCCTACAATGAGCAGTTCTTC. Its translation: CAIRDDRMSSYNEQFF.